The 31 T cell receptor beta chains in this list originate from one sample, sequenced in a study of cytomegalovirus exposure and HLA in healthy donors (dated by TCRdb to the late 2010s). Receptors were amplified or captured by the immunoSEQ multiplex PCR assay. For the multiplex PCR, a mixture combining 60 forward primers for TCR Vbeta segments and 13 reverse primers for TCR Jbeta segments was used. TCRdb re-hosts the immuneACCESS table, in-frame sequences only. Its copies lack some clones; in the studies checked, an unresolved V gene accounts for under half of them, and the cause for the rest is not known. The sample yields about 130,000 clones; around 73% were counted once. The ten largest make up 1.5% of the sample. Sequences were obtained from PBMCs. The origin of the receptors is a female donor in good health and CMV-seronegative.

The chain joins TRBV7-3 to TRBJ2-1; 9 bases line up with TRBD1. CDR1 and CDR2 (germline): SGHTA, FQGTGA. V shed 1 base, J shed 7 bases, and the junction held 5 bases outside the gene matches. The CDR3 covers 15 residues. CDR3 sequence reads: CASSLRDRADNEQFF. The CDR3 nucleotides read TGTGCCAGCAGCTTAAGGGACAGGGCGGATAATGAGCAGTTCTTC.

The gene calls are TRBV6-6 and TRBJ1-1; D is ambiguous. V lost 7 bases, J lost 1 base, and 7 bases lay in between. Germline assignment: CDR1 MNHNY and CDR2 SVGAGI (reference sequence). The CDR3 length is 12 residues. The DNA for the CDR3 is TGTGCCAGCAAAAGCGGGAACACTGAAGCTTTCTTT. Translation: CASKSGNTEAFF.

This chain joins TRBV21-1 and TRBJ2-7; the table gives TRBD2 as D, unverified against the DNA. TRBV21-1 is reported as a pseudogene. The CDR3 length is 15 residues. The CDR3 sequence is CASSEKLAGGDEQYF. The DNA for the CDR3 is TGTGCCAGCAGCGAAAAACTAGCGGGAGGAGACGAGCAGTACTTC.

This chain links TRBV5-6 with TRBJ1-1, with D unclear. V shed 4 bases and J shed 4 bases, with 20 bases lying between them. In germline, CDR1 is SGHDT, CDR2 YYEEEE. The CDR3 length is 16 residues. The CDR3 is CASSAYAGREGTEAFF. CDR3 nucleotides: TGTGCCAGCAGCGCGTACGCTGGTCGGGAGGGCACTGAAGCTTTCTTT.

This chain links TRBV4-3 with TRBJ1-2, with D uncertain. Germline CDR1 and CDR2: LGHNA and YSLEER. V dropped 0 bases and J dropped 8 bases, with 10 bases sitting between them. CDR3 length: 13 residues. The CDR3 protein is CASSQDPGGGYTF. The CDR3 DNA reads as TGCGCCAGCAGCCAAGATCCCGGAGGGGGCTACACCTTC.

The chain carries TRBV6-4 and TRBJ1-2; D remains ambiguous. The V gene lost 9 bases and the J gene lost 6 bases, with 11 bases spanning the gap. The V gene's germline CDR1 is MRHNA and CDR2 SNTAGT. The CDR3 has 11 residues. This CDR3 reads CARFGGNGYTF. In DNA, the CDR3 is TGTGCCAGGTTTGGAGGGAATGGCTACACCTTC.

The DNA for the CDR3 is TGTGCCAGCAGCCCGCAGGTTAACACTGAAGCTTTCTTT. Its protein product is CASSPQVNTEAFF. V is TRBV7-9 and J is TRBJ1-1; D is unclear. The length of the CDR3 is 13 residues. V lost 5 bases and J 2 bases, leaving 9 bases between the germline ends. Germline assignment: CDR1 SEHNR and CDR2 FQNEAQ (reference sequence).

V is TRBV6-6 and J is TRBJ2-7; 7 nucleotides agree with TRBD1. The CDR3 covers 14 residues. V trimming: 4 bases; J trimming: 6 bases; junction bases outside the gene matches: 9. Germline CDR1 reads MNHNY; CDR2 reads SVGAGI (reference sequence). DNA of the CDR3: TGTGCCAGCAGTTGGACAGGACCCTTGGGCGAGCAGTACTTC. This sequence encodes CASSWTGPLGEQYF.

The rearrangement uses TRBV7-9 and TRBJ2-5, with 7 positions matching TRBD1. The CDR3 runs to 16 residues. Germline V gene sequence: CDR1 SEHNR, CDR2 FQNEAQ (reference sequence). V was pared by 1 base and J by 5 bases, with 10 bases of the junction left unmatched. The CDR3 nucleotides read TGTGCCAGCAGCTTAGGGGGACAGTCATTTCGGGAGACCCAGTACTTC. This sequence encodes CASSLGGQSFRETQYF.

The genes are TRBV18 and TRBJ2-5, with D possibly being TRBD2 (6 bases). The CDR3 consists of 13 residues. Per germline, CDR1 KGHSH and CDR2 LQKENI. V was shortened by 3 bases and J by 2 bases, with 7 bases between the two germline ends. The CDR3, as DNA: TGTGCCAGCTCACCGGGAGGACAAGAGACCCAGTACTTC. Amino acids: CASSPGGQETQYF.

The genes are TRBV2 and TRBJ2-7, with 9 bases lining up with TRBD1. The germline V gene has CDR1 SNHLY and CDR2 FYNNEI. The J segment lost 1 base and the V segment lost 5 bases, leaving 9 bases of the junction unmatched. The CDR3 sequence is 16 residues long. The CDR3 DNA sequence: TGTGCCAGCAGTAAGAACACGGGACAGGGTTCCTACGAGCAGTACTTC. Its translation is CASSKNTGQGSYEQYF.

This chain connects TRBV28 to TRBJ2-3; TRBD2 matches 11 bases. The CDR3 covers 16 residues. Germline CDR1 reads MDHEN; CDR2 reads SYDVKM. V lost 5 bases, J lost 2 bases, and 6 bases stayed unmatched. The CDR3 spells CASSLLAGGPTDTQYF. The DNA for the CDR3 is TGTGCCAGCAGTCTCCTAGCGGGAGGACCCACAGATACGCAGTATTTT.

The chain couples TRBV5-1 to TRBJ1-2; no clear D gene. The V end was cut by 3 bases, the J end by 3 bases, with 21 bases between. This CDR3 region has 17 residues. The V gene's germline CDR1 is SGHRS and CDR2 YFSETQ. The CDR3 DNA reads TGCGCCAGCAGCTCGACATCGCATGGAGGGATCGACTATGGCTACACCTTC. Translating it yields CASSSTSHGGIDYGYTF. Looking up the rest from reference TRBV5-1 and TRBJ1-2 gives the full variable domain: KAGVTQTPRYLIKTRGQQVTLSCSPISGHRSVSWYQQTPGQGLQFLFEYFSETQRNKGNFPGRFSGRQFSNSRSEMNVSTLELGDSALYLCASSSTSHGGIDYGYTFGSGTRLTVV.

The V gene is TRBV6-5, the J gene TRBJ2-2, with 10 bases identical to TRBD2. Germline CDR1 is MNHEY and CDR2 is SVGAGI. V was clipped by 2 bases and J by 6 bases; unmatched bases: 3. The CDR3 runs to 15 residues. CDR3 region: CASSYSGRVAGELFF. In DNA, the CDR3 is TGTGCCAGCAGTTACAGCGGGAGGGTGGCCGGGGAGCTGTTTTTT.

The chain couples TRBV27 to TRBJ1-1; D remains ambiguous. Trimming took 3 bases from V and 4 from J, leaving 9 bases between them. This CDR3 is built from 13 residues. Germline assignment: CDR1 MNHEY and CDR2 SMNVEV (reference sequence). The CDR3 spells CASSFLQVTEAFF. Written as DNA, the CDR3 is TGTGCCAGCAGTTTTCTGCAGGTCACTGAAGCTTTCTTT.

CDR3: CASSPGLGRTDTQYF. The DNA of the CDR3 is TGTGCCAGCAGCCCGGGACTAGGGCGCACAGATACGCAGTATTTT. This chain connects TRBV5-4 to TRBJ2-3; 8 bases are shared with TRBD2. V was pared by 4 bases and J by 1 base, with 5 bases of the junction left unmatched. Germline assignment: CDR1 SGHNT and CDR2 YYREEE (reference sequence). The CDR3 sequence is 15 residues long.

The rearrangement uses TRBV2 and TRBJ1-3, with D possibly matching TRBD1 (6 bases). Germline assignment: CDR1 SNHLY and CDR2 FYNNEI. Trimming shortened V by 6 bases and J by 1 base, and 10 bases separated the two germline ends. The CDR3 totals 14 residues. In DNA form, the CDR3 reads TGTGCCAGCAGCCCTGGGACATCTGGAAACACCATATATTTT. It codes for CASSPGTSGNTIYF.

This clone appeared a single time. The chain combines TRBV6-6 with TRBJ2-7; D possibly corresponds to TRBD1 (6 bases). V was cut by 2 bases and J by 6 bases, with 8 bases left in between. The CDR3 contains 12 residues. Per germline, CDR1 MNHNY and CDR2 SVGAGI (reference sequence). The CDR3 coding sequence is TGTGCCAGCAGTTACGCAGGGGCCGAGCAGTACTTC. Translation: CASSYAGAEQYF.

CDR3 nucleotides: TGTGCCAGCAGCTCCGAAGCGGGAGTCGGGACTGATGAGCAGTTCTTC. Encoded protein: CASSSEAGVGTDEQFF. J is TRBJ2-1 and V is TRBV11-2, with 8 nucleotides matching TRBD2. Germline V lookup: CDR1 SGHAT, CDR2 FQNNGV. The CDR3 is made up of 16 amino acids. The V and J ends lost 4 bases and 8 bases, in that order; junction bases with no gene match: 13.

The rearrangement uses TRBV28 and TRBJ1-5; TRBD1 aligns across 9 bases. The J segment lost 5 bases and the V segment lost 6 bases, leaving 14 bases of the junction unmatched. The germline CDR1 and CDR2 sequences are MDHEN and SYDVKM. CDR3 length: 17 residues. The CDR3 DNA is TGTGCCAGCAGCAGAACTGGAGGACAGGGGATGTATCAGCCCCAGCATTTT. Protein sequence: CASSRTGGQGMYQPQHF.

This chain uses TRBV6-5 with TRBJ1-5; D gene unclear. The V gene lost 6 bases and the J gene lost 3 bases, with 9 bases spanning the gap. CDR1 and CDR2 from the germline V gene are MNHEY and SVGAGI. The CDR3 is 13 amino acids. The chain's CDR3 is CASRRHLNQPQHF. CDR3 nucleotide sequence: TGTGCCAGCAGACGACACCTCAATCAGCCCCAGCATTTT.

The V call is TRBV28, the J call TRBJ2-5; no clear D. The germline V and J ends were trimmed by 6 bases and 5 bases, with 7 bases remaining between them. Germline V gene lookup returns CDR1 MDHEN and CDR2 SYDVKM. This CDR3 is built from 11 residues. The CDR3 region is CASRIRETQYF. The DNA of the CDR3 is TGTGCCAGCAGGATACGGGAGACCCAGTACTTC.

The chain has TRBV7-2 and TRBJ2-5, with 9 bases lining up with TRBD1. The germline CDR1 and CDR2 sequences are SGHTA and FQGNSA. The length of the CDR3 is 14 residues. Trimming removed 5 bases from V and 4 bases from J; junction bases left unmatched: 5. For the CDR3, the DNA is TGTGCCAGCAGCCCAAGGACAGGGGTAGAGACCCAGTACTTC. Protein: CASSPRTGVETQYF. The full variable domain, with the rest looked up from reference TRBV7-2 and TRBJ2-5, is GAGVSQSPSNKVTEKGKDVELRCDPISGHTALYWYRQSLGQGLEFLIYFQGNSAPDKSGLPSDRFSAERTGGSVSTLTIQRTQQEDSAVYLCASSPRTGVETQYFGPGTRLLVL.

This chain connects TRBV19 to TRBJ1-5, with a tentative D call TRBD1 (6 bases). V shed 3 bases and J shed 1 base, with 16 bases lying between them. This CDR3 comprises 17 residues. The germline V gene has CDR1 LNHDA and CDR2 SQIVND (reference sequence). CDR3: CASSIAGQPRSNQPQHF. The CDR3 DNA is TGTGCCAGTAGTATCGCTGGACAGCCTCGGAGCAATCAGCCCCAGCATTTT.

The gene calls are TRBV13 and TRBJ2-1; TRBD2 matches at 8 bases. Germline CDR1 and CDR2: PRHDT and FYEKMQ (reference sequence). There are 15 residues in the CDR3. Unmatched junction bases numbered 9, after V lost 3 bases and J lost 8 bases. CDR3 DNA sequence: TGTGCCAGCAGCTTCGAAGCGGGAGTGTTAGATGAGCAGTTCTTC. Translation: CASSFEAGVLDEQFF.

This clone has only a few counts. The rearrangement joins TRBV9 to TRBJ2-4; 7 bases are shared with TRBD1. Per germline, CDR1 SGDLS and CDR2 YYNGEE. CDR3 length equals 15 residues. J was trimmed by 6 bases and V by 0 bases; bases with no gene match: 6. DNA for the CDR3: TGTGCCAGCAGCGTAGGACAGGGCATCGGAAACATTCAGTACTTC. This codes for CASSVGQGIGNIQYF.

In this sample, this clone turned up once. This rearrangement joins TRBV29-1 to TRBJ2-3; 7 nucleotides match TRBD2. Germline CDR1 reads SQVTM; CDR2 reads ANQGSEA. Losses at the gene ends were 6 bases for V and 2 bases for J; bases not matched to a gene: 5. The CDR3 totals 13 residues. CDR3 in amino acids: CSVRRGSTDTQYF. The CDR3 DNA reads as TGCAGCGTGAGGCGGGGGTCCACAGATACGCAGTATTTT.

The chain combines TRBV29-1 with TRBJ2-1; 9 nucleotides align to TRBD1. The CDR3 extends over 15 amino acids. Germline V lookup: CDR1 SQVTM, CDR2 ANQGSEA. Trimming took 0 bases from V and 12 from J; bases not matched to a gene: 12. CDR3 DNA sequence: TGCAGCGTTGAAGATCATCAAGTGGGGACAGGGAGGCAGTTCTTC. This encodes CSVEDHQVGTGRQFF.

The chain carries TRBV28 and TRBJ2-1; 7 bases are a match to TRBD2. CDR1 and CDR2 from the germline V gene are MDHEN and SYDVKM. This CDR3 spans 16 amino acids. With 4 bases clipped from V and 8 bases from J, the junction kept 14 bases outside the gene matches. In DNA, the CDR3 is TGTGCCAGCAGTTCCCGGGGGGTAGGGGCTTACCATGAGCAGTTCTTC. Its translation: CASSSRGVGAYHEQFF.

This chain joins TRBV5-4 and TRBJ2-2; 7 bases line up with TRBD2. Trimming cost V 3 bases and J 6 bases; bases outside gene matches: 5. This CDR3 comprises 14 residues. Looked up from germline, CDR1 is SGHNT and CDR2 is YYREEE (reference sequence). CDR3 sequence (DNA): TGTGCCAGCAGCTCCGCGGGAGTGGCCGGGGAGCTGTTTTTT. This gives the protein CASSSAGVAGELFF. The full variable domain, completed using reference TRBV5-4 and TRBJ2-2, is ETGVTQSPTHLIKTRGQQVTLRCSSQSGHNTVSWYQQALGQGPQFIFQYYREEENGRGNFPPRFSGLQFPNYSSELNVNALELDDSALYLCASSSAGVAGELFFGEGSRLTVL.

This clone was seen more than once but under ten times. This chain connects TRBV28 to TRBJ2-1, with D possibly TRBD2 on 6 matching bases. Per germline, CDR1 MDHEN and CDR2 SYDVKM. V was pared by 6 bases and J by 8 bases, with 20 bases between. CDR3 length: 15 residues. The CDR3 sequence is CASSPPGDLAYEQFF. The CDR3 nucleotides are TGTGCCAGCAGCCCCCCGGGGGACTTAGCATATGAGCAGTTCTTC.